This passage covers 29 T cell receptor beta chains from one sample sequenced in a study of T cells in Graves' hyperthyroidism and ophthalmopathy. Amplified regions were TCR beta CDR3 sequences from RNA transcripts. Carried out on the TCR CDR3, a first-round RT-PCR used the HTBI primer set. In TCRdb, the multiplex PCR reads were re-called with MiXCR into one record per CDR3 protein. The repertoire has over 200,000 distinct CDR3 sequences, 13% to 15% of them found once; the top ten carry 13%. Sequencing was carried out using blood. These receptor sequences come from a middle-aged woman with Graves' hyperthyroidism that later progressed to Graves' ophthalmopathy.

This clonotype has a count of ten or more. The chain recombines TRBV5-1 with TRBJ2-7; D ambiguous. Germline loops: CDR1 SGHRS, CDR2 YFSETQ. V gave up 1 base and J gave up 2 bases, with 10 bases separating them. The CDR3 consists of 14 residues. CDR3 DNA sequence: TGCGCCAGCAGCTTGTCGTTGGGTACCTACGAGCAGTACTTC. Translated: CASSLSLGTYEQYF.

This clonotype occurred many times. This chain uses TRBV28 with TRBJ1-5; D possibly corresponds to TRBD1 (5 bases). CDR1 and CDR2 from the germline V gene are MDHEN and SYDVKM. CDR3 length: 17 residues. Trimming removed 7 bases at V and 0 bases at J, with 19 bases between. This CDR3 is CASTPLRGYHSNQPQHF. The DNA for the CDR3 is TGTGCCAGCACTCCCCTGCGGGGCTACCATAGCAATCAGCCCCAGCATTTT.

This chain joins TRBV6-2 or TRBV6-3 and TRBJ2-1, with D possibly matching TRBD1 (6 bases). Germline loops: CDR1 MNHEY, CDR2 SVGEGT. V lost 5 bases and J lost 8, with 13 bases in between. This CDR3 has 13 amino acids. As DNA, the CDR3 is TGTGCCAGCAGTACCCTACAGGGTTATGAGCAGTTCTTC. Protein sequence: CASSTLQGYEQFF.

The table lists this clonotype with many counts. The chain combines TRBV18 with TRBJ2-1, with 11 bases fitting TRBD2. This CDR3 is 14 amino acids long. Germline V gene sequence: CDR1 KGHSH, CDR2 LQKENI. Germline trimming cut 8 bases from V and 7 bases from J; bases unmatched to any gene: 7. The CDR3 spells CASLEASGRNEQFF. The CDR3 coding sequence is TGTGCCAGCCTGGAGGCTAGCGGGAGGAATGAGCAGTTCTTC.

This clonotype showed up many times. The V gene is TRBV5-1, the J gene TRBJ2-5, with a possible D match to TRBD2 (7 bases). CDR1 and CDR2 from the germline V gene are SGHRS and YFSETQ. V dropped 3 bases and J dropped 3 bases, with 15 bases sitting between them. CDR3 length equals 15 residues. The CDR3 reads CASSSGGGGEETQYF. CDR3 DNA: TGCGCCAGCAGCTCTGGAGGGGGAGGGGAAGAGACCCAGTACTTC.

At least ten counts were recorded for this clonotype. The gene calls are TRBV6-1 and TRBJ1-2, with D possibly being TRBD1 (5 bases). This CDR3 has 13 residues. V lost 9 bases and J 8 bases, leaving 19 bases between the germline ends. Per germline, CDR1 MNHNS and CDR2 SASEGT. In DNA form, the CDR3 reads TGTGCCAGTACGAATTTGGGGGATCTCGGCTACACCTTC. Translation: CASTNLGDLGYTF.

V is TRBV6-5 and J is TRBJ2-4; weak D call: TRBD1 (6 bases). Trimming removed 0 bases at V and 0 bases at J, with 12 bases between. Germline loops: CDR1 MNHEY, CDR2 SVGAGI. This CDR3 contains 17 residues. CDR3 nucleotide sequence: TGTGCCAGCAGTTACTCTAGGCAGGGGCTAGCCAAAAACATTCAGTACTTC. Its translation: CASSYSRQGLAKNIQYF.

This clonotype has at least ten counts. The J gene is TRBJ1-5, the V gene TRBV15; TRBD1 might be the D (5 bases). Germline V gene lookup returns CDR1 LNHNV and CDR2 YYDKDF (reference sequence). This CDR3 is 13 amino acids long. V dropped 2 bases and J dropped 6 bases, with 8 bases sitting between them. The CDR3 DNA follows: TGTGCCACCAGCAGACAGGGCGGTCAGCCCCAGCATTTT. Translating it yields CATSRQGGQPQHF. The full variable domain, rest sourced from reference TRBV15 and TRBJ1-5, is DAMVIQNPRYQVTQFGKPVTLSCSQTLNHNVMYWYQQKSSQAPKLLFHYYDKDFNNEADTPDNFQSRRPNTSFCFLDIRSPGLGDTAMYLCATSRQGGQPQHFGDGTRLSIL.

Ten or more counts support this clonotype. J is TRBJ1-1 and V is TRBV19; D is ambiguous. Germline V gene sequence: CDR1 LNHDA, CDR2 SQIVND (reference sequence). V lost 1 base and J lost 1, with 7 bases in between. This CDR3 comprises 14 residues. The CDR3 loop is CASSIAWRNTEAFF. CDR3 bases: TGTGCCAGTAGTATAGCATGGCGGAACACTGAAGCTTTCTTT.

In this sample, this clonotype turned up many times. V and J are TRBV20-1 and TRBJ2-3, with 7 nucleotides matching TRBD1. This CDR3 has 14 amino acids. Germline assignment: CDR1 DFQATT and CDR2 SNEGSKA (reference sequence). CDR3 DNA: TGCAGCGCCTCCTCGGGACAGTACACAGATACGCAGTATTTT. Translation gives CSASSGQYTDTQYF.

This clonotype was detected ten times or more. This chain connects TRBV11-2 to TRBJ2-1, with TRBD2 matching 8 bases. This CDR3 region has 16 residues. In germline, CDR1 is SGHAT, CDR2 FQNNGV. V shed 8 bases, J shed 6 bases, and the junction held 15 bases outside the gene matches. CDR3 amino acids: CASFLDASGGPNEQFF. The CDR3 DNA sequence: TGTGCCAGCTTTCTTGACGCCTCGGGAGGGCCCAATGAGCAGTTCTTC. The entire variable domain, with the rest obtained from reference TRBV11-2 and TRBJ2-1, is as follows: EAGVAQSPRYKIIEKRQSVAFWCNPISGHATLYWYQQILGQGPKLLIQFQNNGVVDDSQLPKDRFSAERLKGVDSTLKIQPAKLEDSAVYLCASFLDASGGPNEQFFGPGTRLTVL.

This chain connects TRBV28 to TRBJ1-2; 10 bases line up with TRBD1. Germline assignment: CDR1 MDHEN and CDR2 SYDVKM. The CDR3 is 13 residues long. J gave up 8 bases and V 10 bases, and 10 bases lay outside the gene matches. The CDR3, as DNA: TGTGCCATCCTGACAGGGGGCGTCGGAGGCTACACCTTC. Translated: CAILTGGVGGYTF.

Only one count was recorded for this clonotype. The J gene is TRBJ1-2, the V gene TRBV6-2 or TRBV6-3, with 7 bases fitting TRBD1. The CDR3 length is 15 residues. Trimming at V came to 5 bases and at J to 4 bases, leaving 10 bases not matched to a gene. Germline lookup yields CDR1 MNHEY and CDR2 SVGEGT. This chain's CDR3 is CASSAGTAGVYGYTF. As DNA, the CDR3 is TGTGCCAGCAGTGCGGGGACAGCTGGCGTCTATGGCTACACCTTC.

This sequence joins TRBV5-4 and TRBJ2-5, with 9 positions matching TRBD1. Germline V gene data show CDR1 as SGHNT and CDR2 as YYREEE (reference sequence). The V and J ends lost 4 bases and 3 bases, in that order; junction bases with no gene match: 16. The CDR3 contains 18 residues. The CDR3 sequence is CASSLRTGAYKLKETQYF. The CDR3 nucleotides are TGTGCCAGCAGCCTTCGGACAGGGGCTTACAAACTTAAAGAGACCCAGTACTTC.

There are many counts of this clonotype. The rearrangement links TRBV24-1 to TRBJ2-5; 9 bases agree with TRBD2. Germline V CDR1 and CDR2: KGHDR, SFDVKD. The CDR3 consists of 16 residues. V lost 4 bases and J lost 1; bases outside the gene matches: 6. This CDR3 reads CATSERTSASQETQYF. Written as DNA, the CDR3 is TGTGCCACCAGTGAGCGGACTAGCGCTAGCCAAGAGACCCAGTACTTC.

This clonotype occurred many times. The rearrangement joins TRBV28 to TRBJ2-5, with 7 bases identical to TRBD1. CDR3 length: 16 residues. The V gene end was trimmed by 1 base and the J gene end by 5 bases; junction bases not matched to a gene: 10. Looked up from germline, CDR1 is MDHEN and CDR2 is SYDVKM. CDR3 bases: TGTGCCAGCAGTTTATCTTATCAAGGGGGCTTTGAGACCCAGTACTTC. Its translation: CASSLSYQGGFETQYF.

The sample holds a few counts of this clonotype. The chain employs TRBV20-1 and TRBJ2-2; 11 bases align to TRBD2. Germline CDR1 is DFQATT and CDR2 is SNEGSKA (reference sequence). The ends lost 1 base at V and 4 bases at J; junction bases unmatched: 2. CDR3 length: 15 residues. CDR3 residues: CSARGGTSGTGELFF. CDR3 nucleotides: TGCAGTGCTAGAGGCGGGACTAGCGGCACCGGGGAGCTGTTTTTT.

This clonotype was found many times. This rearrangement joins TRBV10-2 to TRBJ2-1, with D tentatively TRBD2 (6 bases). The CDR3 loop spans 14 amino acids. Germline V gene sequence: CDR1 WSHSY, CDR2 SAAADI. V gave up 3 bases and J gave up 4 bases, with 10 bases separating them. The CDR3 DNA reads TGCGCCAGCAGTGATTTGGCGGGGTACAATGAGCAGTTCTTC. Its translation is CASSDLAGYNEQFF.

In its sample, this clonotype was seen many times. J is TRBJ1-5 and V is TRBV27, with a possible D match to TRBD1 (5 bases). V lost 8 bases and J lost 2, with 16 bases in between. This CDR3 region has 15 residues. Germline V CDR1 and CDR2: MNHEY, SMNVEV (reference sequence). CDR3 DNA: TGTGCCAGCTCAGAGCGGGGGAGCGGCAATCAGCCCCAGCATTTT. This gives the protein CASSERGSGNQPQHF.

V usage is TRBV3-1 and J usage is TRBJ2-1, with D possibly being TRBD1 or TRBD2 (5 bases each). Trimming took off 3 bases at V and 6 bases at J, with 15 bases between the two ends. There are 15 residues in the CDR3. Germline V gene data show CDR1 as LGHDT and CDR2 as YNNKEL (reference sequence). CDR3 sequence: CASSQGVLLGNEQFF. In nucleotides, the CDR3 is TGTGCCAGCAGCCAGGGGGTCTTGCTCGGCAATGAGCAGTTCTTC.

This clonotype was seen many times. The V call is TRBV20-1, the J call TRBJ2-7, with 8 bases identical to TRBD2. V was pared by 2 bases and J by 3 bases, with 3 bases of the junction left unmatched. The CDR3 is made up of 13 amino acids. The germline CDR1 and CDR2 sequences are DFQATT and SNEGSKA (reference sequence). The CDR3 loop reads CSARPGTSYEQYF. In DNA, the CDR3 is TGCAGTGCTAGACCCGGGACTAGCTACGAGCAGTACTTC.

The chain carries TRBV10-2 and TRBJ1-2; a possible D gene is TRBD1 (6 bases). This CDR3 is built from 13 residues. CDR1 is WSHSY and CDR2 is SAAADI in the germline V gene. Deletions cut 6 bases from V and 0 bases from J, with 8 bases between. CDR3 sequence: CASRQGANYGYTF. The CDR3 DNA sequence: TGCGCCAGCAGACAGGGAGCTAACTATGGCTACACCTTC.

This clonotype was seen a few times. This could be a read error, since a much larger clone is one nucleotide away. J is TRBJ2-5 and V is TRBV6-1; D may be TRBD2 (6 bases). The germline CDR1 and CDR2 sequences are MNHNS and SASEGT. The CDR3 contains 15 residues. CDR3 sequence (DNA): TGTGCCAGCCGTGAATTTGGGACTCCCATAGGGACCCAGTACTTC. Amino acids: CASREFGTPIGTQYF.

This clonotype has at least ten counts. The chain joins TRBV5-1 to TRBJ2-1; 7 bases fit TRBD2. The CDR3 length is 17 residues. Germline CDR1 reads SGHRS; CDR2 reads YFSETQ. The J segment lost 1 base and the V segment lost 4 bases, leaving 11 bases of the junction unmatched. CDR3 nucleotides: TGCGCCAGCAGCCTGGTGGTTAGCGGGCTTTCCTACAATGAGCAGTTCTTC. The encoded protein is CASSLVVSGLSYNEQFF.

The chain recombines TRBV6-5 with TRBJ1-1; the D gene is possibly TRBD1 (6 bases). This CDR3 is 15 amino acids long. Germline CDR1 MNHEY, CDR2 SVGAGI. Trimming took off 2 bases at V and 1 base at J, with 11 bases between the two ends. As DNA, the CDR3 is TGTGCCAGCAGTTACAACGGGGGCCCGAACACTGAAGCTTTCTTT. Protein sequence: CASSYNGGPNTEAFF.

This clonotype has at least ten counts. This chain uses TRBV29-1 with TRBJ1-1; D may be TRBD1 (5 bases). Trimming stripped 0 bases from V and 7 bases from J, with 15 bases between. CDR3 length: 14 residues. Germline assignment: CDR1 SQVTM and CDR2 ANQGSEA. The CDR3 coding sequence is TGCAGCGTTGAAGAGGTGACGGGGGTGGATGAAGCTTTCTTT. Translated: CSVEEVTGVDEAFF.

Ten or more counts support this clonotype. The chain recombines TRBV5-1 with TRBJ2-3, with 10 positions matching TRBD2. The CDR3 has 15 amino acids. Germline V gene sequence: CDR1 SGHRS, CDR2 YFSETQ. J lost 4 bases, V lost 4 bases, and 6 bases had no gene match. The CDR3 sequence: CASSLGTSESDTQYF. The CDR3 nucleotides are TGCGCCAGCAGCCTCGGGACTAGCGAGTCAGATACGCAGTATTTT.

Turning to this clonotype: This may be a read error, as it is one base from a much larger clone. The gene calls are TRBV29-1 and TRBJ1-1; D may be TRBD1 (6 bases). V gave up 3 bases and J gave up 7 bases, with 12 bases separating them. The CDR3 has 12 residues. CDR1 is SQVTM, CDR2 ANQGSEA, per germline. The CDR3: CSVDRGSSEAFF. CDR3 DNA: TGCAGCGTTGACAGGGGCTCAAGTGAAGCTTTCTTT.

This clonotype showed up many times. This chain uses TRBV15 with TRBJ2-5, with 7 bases identical to TRBD1. Trimming removed 2 bases from V and 6 bases from J; junction bases left unmatched: 9. Germline CDR1 is LNHNV and CDR2 is YYDKDF (reference sequence). This CDR3 comprises 15 residues. CDR3 DNA: TGTGCCACCAGCAGACCCCAACAGGGGAGAAAGACCCAGTACTTC. Amino acid sequence: CATSRPQQGRKTQYF.